The clone carrying this T cell receptor (beta chain) showed up just a few times. Its antigen is currently unknown. A second PCR, run for roughly 7 to 11 cycles, used a sample-barcoded 5' primer plus a J-beta primer mix. TCRdb analysed the 5' RACE reads with MiXCR anew, one entry per CDR3 protein. The table lists about a million distinct CDR3 sequences, 48% of them singletons. This entry belongs to a study of blood T cells in healthy people across ages. Study-level results: Naive CD4+ cells and diversity were both higher in long-lived donors than in aged donors. It was not possible, with unsorted PBMCs, to conclusively compare naive and antigen-experienced cells.

This CDR3 comprises 15 residues. The trim removed 3 bases at V and 4 bases at J, leaving 6 bases unmatched. From germline, CDR1 is SNHLY and CDR2 FYNNEI. This receptor was taken from a man aged 25 to 45 in good health. This rearrangement joins TRBV2 to TRBJ2-1, with 7 bases fitting TRBD2. Sequenced: blood. The DNA for the CDR3 is TGTGCCAGCAGTGAGGGGAGGGCCGGATACAATGAGCAGTTCTTC. As protein: CASSEGRAGYNEQFF.